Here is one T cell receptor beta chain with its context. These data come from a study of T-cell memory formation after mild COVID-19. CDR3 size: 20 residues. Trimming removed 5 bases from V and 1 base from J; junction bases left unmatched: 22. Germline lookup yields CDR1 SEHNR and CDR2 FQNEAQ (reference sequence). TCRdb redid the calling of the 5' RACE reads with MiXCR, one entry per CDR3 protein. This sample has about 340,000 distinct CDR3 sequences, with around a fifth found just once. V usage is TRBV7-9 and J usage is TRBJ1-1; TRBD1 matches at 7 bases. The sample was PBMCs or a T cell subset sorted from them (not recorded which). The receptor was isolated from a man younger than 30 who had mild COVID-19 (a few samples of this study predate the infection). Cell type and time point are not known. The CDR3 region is CASSPISLSSSTGANTEAFF. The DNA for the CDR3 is TGTGCCAGCAGCCCCATCAGTCTCTCCAGCTCCACAGGGGCGAACACTGAAGCTTTCTTT.